The 21 T cell receptor beta chains below were found in one sample sequenced in a study of vaccination and CD4 T cells after COVID-19 (dated by TCRdb to the early 2020s). Libraries were made using PCR. The run used an Illumina iSeq 100. TCR sequencing of DNA from cultured CD4+ T cells used the Oncomine TCR Beta short-read assay at the Johns Hopkins FTIC core. TCRdb trimmed public reads at Q25 via fastp, called clones via MiXCR and kept in-frame beta chains. Every distinct CDR3 protein forms one entry, paired with its most common genes and DNA. The sample includes 11,000 or so distinct CDR3 sequences, with approximately 24% observed a single time. The ten largest clones capture approximately 13% of the sample. These receptors have no identified antigens. In the paper's terms, the treatment or condition label means: approximately 9-day PBMC culture with coronavirus spike peptide pools or control peptides (ViraFEST assay).

Specimen: CD4+ T cells from blood, cultured in vitro, collected after SARS-CoV-2 vaccination. All receptors come from a human donor who had recovered from COVID-19.

This clonotype has only a few counts. The chain recombines TRBV24-1 with TRBJ1-5, with D tentatively TRBD1 (6 bases). V lost 4 bases to trimming and J lost 0 bases, with 12 bases between them. CDR3 length: 16 amino acids. Germline V gene data show CDR1 as KGHDR and CDR2 as SFDVKD. As DNA, the CDR3 is TGTGCCACCAGTGACATCGACAGGTTTAGCAATCAGCCCCAGCATTTT. Encoded protein: CATSDIDRFSNQPQHF.

This clonotype came up once. V and J are TRBV28 and TRBJ1-3, with D possibly TRBD1 on 5 matching bases. The CDR3 is made up of 14 amino acids. Germline-derived CDR1 and CDR2 are MDHEN and SYDVKM. The V and J ends lost 6 bases and 1 base respectively, with 10 bases between them. CDR3 sequence (DNA): TGTGCCAGCAGGGTGGGGGAGTCTGGAAACACCATATATTTT. Encoded protein: CASRVGESGNTIYF.

The rearrangement uses TRBV20-1 and TRBJ2-3, with D possibly being TRBD1 (5 bases). Germline V gives CDR1 DFQATT, CDR2 SNEGSKA (reference sequence). The CDR3 has 16 residues. Deletions cut 3 bases from V and 0 bases from J, with 16 bases between. The CDR3 spells CSASGALGRSTDTQYF. In DNA form, the CDR3 reads TGCAGTGCTAGTGGGGCCTTAGGTCGGAGCACAGATACGCAGTATTTT.

A few counts support this clonotype. The chain employs TRBV20-1 and TRBJ2-5, with 8 bases lining up with TRBD1. The germline gives CDR1 DFQATT, CDR2 SNEGSKA (reference sequence). This CDR3 is 12 amino acids long. The trim removed 5 bases at V and 5 bases at J, leaving 4 bases unmatched. The CDR3 is CSAVNRGETQYF. The CDR3 DNA follows: TGCAGTGCTGTAAACAGGGGGGAGACCCAGTACTTC.

The CDR3 loop reads CASSLTRGIIYEQYF. DNA of the CDR3: TGTGCCAGCAGCTTAACCAGGGGCATAATCTACGAGCAGTACTTC. The chain has TRBV11-1 and TRBJ2-7; weak D call: TRBD1 (6 bases). Per germline, CDR1 SGHAT and CDR2 FQDESV (reference sequence). The CDR3 has 15 amino acids. V lost 2 bases, J lost 3 bases, and 14 bases lay in between.

This rearrangement joins TRBV6-1 to TRBJ2-2, with 12 bases that match TRBD2. Unmatched junction bases numbered 7, after V lost 8 bases and J lost 0 bases. The CDR3 has 17 residues. Germline loops: CDR1 MNHNS, CDR2 SASEGT. In DNA, the CDR3 is TGTGCCAGCCGCCGGGCTAGCGGGAGGGCGAACACCGGGGAGCTGTTTTTT. Its protein is CASRRASGRANTGELFF.

The genes are TRBV15 and TRBJ2-5; D unresolved. The CDR3 consists of 12 residues. From germline, CDR1 is LNHNV and CDR2 YYDKDF (reference sequence). Trimming took off 9 bases at V and 5 bases at J, with 13 bases between the two ends. CDR3 in amino acids: CATGIGWETQYF. The CDR3 DNA reads TGTGCCACTGGCATAGGTTGGGAGACCCAGTACTTC.

The chain combines TRBV12-3 or TRBV12-4 with TRBJ2-7; maybe TRBD2 (6 bases). The CDR3 sequence is 13 residues long. With 3 bases removed from V and 5 bases from J, the gap between germline ends came to 11 bases. The CDR3 sequence is CASSFTSRNEQYF. The CDR3 region has the DNA TGTGCCAGCAGTTTTACTAGCCGGAACGAGCAGTACTTC.

This clonotype is labeled medium-sized. The J gene is TRBJ1-5, the V gene TRBV6-1; the match to TRBD1 covers 7 bases. Per germline, CDR1 MNHNS and CDR2 SASEGT. With V trimmed by 4 bases and J by 5 bases, 5 bases remained unmatched. The CDR3 consists of 14 residues. The CDR3 loop is CASSADRADQPQHF. CDR3 in DNA: TGTGCCAGCAGTGCAGACAGGGCTGATCAGCCCCAGCATTTT.

This clonotype is categorized as medium-sized. This chain links TRBV20-1 with TRBJ1-5; 8 bases line up with TRBD1. The germline gives CDR1 DFQATT, CDR2 SNEGSKA (reference sequence). V shed 3 bases, J shed 3 bases, and the junction held 7 bases outside the gene matches. The CDR3 has 15 amino acids. Here the CDR3 reads CSASQTGADNQPQHF. DNA of the CDR3: TGCAGTGCTAGCCAGACAGGGGCCGACAATCAGCCCCAGCATTTT.

This clonotype was found a few times. The chain carries TRBV28 and TRBJ2-5; a possible D gene is TRBD2 (5 bases). CDR3 length equals 13 residues. CDR1 and CDR2 (germline): MDHEN, SYDVKM. Between the trimmed V and J ends, which lost 3 bases and 7 bases, there was a span of 12 bases. This CDR3 reads CASSFGGGGTQYF. The CDR3 nucleotides read TGTGCCAGCAGTTTCGGAGGAGGAGGGACCCAGTACTTC. Using reference TRBV28 and TRBJ2-5 for the parts outside the CDR3, the full variable domain is DVKVTQSSRYLVKRTGEKVFLECVQDMDHENMFWYRQDPGLGLRLIYFSYDVKMKEKGDIPEGYSVSREKKERFSLILESASTNQTSMYLCASSFGGGGTQYFGPGTRLLVL.

This clonotype was detected a few times. The chain has TRBV4-1 and TRBJ1-3; D uncertain. Germline assignment: CDR1 MGHRA and CDR2 YSYEKL. V lost 0 bases and J 0 bases, leaving 15 bases between the germline ends. The CDR3 is 18 residues long. CDR3 residues: CASSQDPRRAYSGNTIYF. CDR3 in DNA: TGCGCCAGCAGCCAAGACCCCCGGAGGGCTTACTCTGGAAACACCATATATTTT.

The rearrangement joins TRBV9 to TRBJ1-6; no definite D call. The CDR3 spans 16 residues. V lost 0 bases, J lost 1 base, and 8 bases lay in between. Germline CDR1 reads SGDLS; CDR2 reads YYNGEE. Here the CDR3 reads CASSVGDSSYNSPLHF. As DNA, the CDR3 is TGTGCCAGCAGCGTAGGGGATAGTTCCTATAATTCACCCCTCCACTTT.

The rearrangement links TRBV11-2 to TRBJ2-1; 8 positions agree with TRBD2. V shed 4 bases and J 7 bases; nucleotides not matched to a gene: 12. Germline values: CDR1 SGHAT, CDR2 FQNNGV. The CDR3 is made up of 16 amino acids. CDR3 protein: CASSSHVAGGRNEQFF. In DNA, the CDR3 is TGTGCCAGCAGCTCCCATGTGGCGGGAGGAAGGAATGAGCAGTTCTTC. The full variable domain, with the rest looked up from reference TRBV11-2 and TRBJ2-1, is EAGVAQSPRYKIIEKRQSVAFWCNPISGHATLYWYQQILGQGPKLLIQFQNNGVVDDSQLPKDRFSAERLKGVDSTLKIQPAKLEDSAVYLCASSSHVAGGRNEQFFGPGTRLTVL.

Only a few counts were recorded for this clonotype. The gene calls are TRBV7-9 and TRBJ2-6; unclear D gene. Trimming cost V 5 bases and J 0 bases, with 14 bases left between them. CDR1 is SEHNR, CDR2 FQNEAQ, per germline (reference sequence). The CDR3 consists of 17 residues. CDR3 residues: CASSQYDMGSGANVLTF. CDR3 in DNA: TGTGCCAGCAGCCAATATGATATGGGCTCTGGGGCCAACGTCCTGACTTTC.

This clonotype is medium-sized by share. The genes are TRBV20-1 and TRBJ2-3, with TRBD2 matching over 8 bases. The CDR3 is 14 residues long. CDR1 and CDR2 from the germline V gene are DFQATT and SNEGSKA (reference sequence). Unmatched junction bases numbered 8, after V lost 6 bases and J lost 3 bases. CDR3 nucleotides: TGCAGTGCCCCGAGAGCGGGAGAGACAGATACGCAGTATTTT. Amino acid sequence: CSAPRAGETDTQYF.

V is TRBV6-2 or TRBV6-3 and J is TRBJ2-5; TRBD2 aligns across 8 bases. V trimming: 0 bases; J trimming: 5 bases; junction bases outside the gene matches: 11. Germline loops: CDR1 MNHEY, CDR2 SVGEGT. The CDR3 is made up of 17 amino acids. The CDR3: CASSYSGSVGRAETQYF. CDR3 coding DNA: TGTGCCAGCAGTTACTCGGGGTCTGTCGGGAGGGCTGAGACCCAGTACTTC.

This clonotype is classed as medium-sized. This chain connects TRBV7-9 to TRBJ1-1; D may be TRBD1 (5 bases). The CDR3 runs to 14 residues. Germline values: CDR1 SEHNR, CDR2 FQNEAQ (reference sequence). V was shortened by 2 bases and J by 5 bases, with 12 bases between the two germline ends. The CDR3 DNA sequence: TGTGCCAGCAGCTTATCCGGGGGTGGAACTGAAGCTTTCTTT. Translation gives CASSLSGGGTEAFF. The full variable domain, completed using reference TRBV7-9 and TRBJ1-1, is DTGVSQNPRHKITKRGQNVTFRCDPISEHNRLYWYRQTLGQGPEFLTYFQNEAQLEKSRLLSDRFSAERPKGSFSTLEIQRTEQGDSAMYLCASSLSGGGTEAFFGQGTRLTVV.

This sequence joins TRBV5-6 and TRBJ2-2, with TRBD2 identical over 7 bases. The V segment lost 2 bases and the J segment 7 bases; nucleotides outside the gene matches: 14. CDR3 length: 17 amino acids. The germline V gene encodes CDR1 SGHDT and CDR2 YYEEEE. The CDR3 sequence is CASSFGPNGREGGELFF. CDR3 in DNA: TGTGCCAGCAGCTTCGGCCCCAATGGCAGGGAGGGCGGGGAGCTGTTTTTT. Full variable domain (rest looked up from reference TRBV5-6 and TRBJ2-2): DAGVTQSPTHLIKTRGQQVTLRCSPKSGHDTVSWYQQALGQGPQFIFQYYEEEERQRGNFPDRFSGHQFPNYSSELNVNALLLGDSALYLCASSFGPNGREGGELFFGEGSRLTVL.

V gene TRBV5-1 combines with J gene TRBJ1-1; possibly TRBD1 for D (6 bases). Germline V gene lookup returns CDR1 SGHRS and CDR2 YFSETQ. This CDR3 contains 15 residues. The germline V and J ends were trimmed by 0 bases and 3 bases, with 12 bases remaining between them. The chain's CDR3 is CASSLVVGADTEAFF. In DNA, the CDR3 is TGCGCCAGCAGCTTGGTCGTGGGGGCGGACACTGAAGCTTTCTTT.

In nucleotides, the CDR3 is TGTGCCAGCAGGCAGGATGGGACAGGGAAAAACACCATATATTTT. It yields the protein CASRQDGTGKNTIYF. This chain uses TRBV28 with TRBJ1-3; 9 nucleotides match TRBD1. CDR3 size: 15 residues. J gave up 6 bases and V 6 bases, and 9 bases lay outside the gene matches. Germline V gives CDR1 MDHEN, CDR2 SYDVKM.